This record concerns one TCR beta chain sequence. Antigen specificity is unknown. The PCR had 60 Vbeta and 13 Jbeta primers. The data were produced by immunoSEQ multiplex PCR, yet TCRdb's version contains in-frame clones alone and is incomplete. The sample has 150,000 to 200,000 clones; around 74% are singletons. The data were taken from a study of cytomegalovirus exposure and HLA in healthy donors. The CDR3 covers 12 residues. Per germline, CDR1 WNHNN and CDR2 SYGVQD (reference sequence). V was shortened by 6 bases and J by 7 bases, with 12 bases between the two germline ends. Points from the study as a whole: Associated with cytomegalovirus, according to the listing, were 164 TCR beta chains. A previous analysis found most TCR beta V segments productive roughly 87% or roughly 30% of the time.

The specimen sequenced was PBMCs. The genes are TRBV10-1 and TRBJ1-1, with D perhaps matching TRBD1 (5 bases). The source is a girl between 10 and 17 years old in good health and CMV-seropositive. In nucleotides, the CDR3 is TGCGCCAGCAGGCGGGTCGGGGGTGAAGCTTTCTTT. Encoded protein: CASRRVGGEAFF.